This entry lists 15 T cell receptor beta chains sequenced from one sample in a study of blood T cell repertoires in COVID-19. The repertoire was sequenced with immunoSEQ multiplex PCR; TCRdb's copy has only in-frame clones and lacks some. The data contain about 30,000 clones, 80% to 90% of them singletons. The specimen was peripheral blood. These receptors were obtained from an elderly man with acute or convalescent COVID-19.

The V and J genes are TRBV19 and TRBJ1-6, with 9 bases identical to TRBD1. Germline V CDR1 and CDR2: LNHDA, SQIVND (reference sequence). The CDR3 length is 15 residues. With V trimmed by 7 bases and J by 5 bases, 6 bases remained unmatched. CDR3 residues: CASKRQGGDNSPLHF. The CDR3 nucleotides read TGTGCCAGTAAGAGACAGGGGGGAGATAATTCACCCCTCCACTTT.

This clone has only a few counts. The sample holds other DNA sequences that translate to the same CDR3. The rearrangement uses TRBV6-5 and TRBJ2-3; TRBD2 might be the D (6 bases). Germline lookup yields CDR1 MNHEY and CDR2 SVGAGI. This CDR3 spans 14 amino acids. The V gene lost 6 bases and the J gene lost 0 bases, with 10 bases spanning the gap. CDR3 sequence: CASRVAGSTDTQYF. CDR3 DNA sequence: TGTGCCAGCAGGGTGGCGGGAAGCACAGATACGCAGTATTTT.

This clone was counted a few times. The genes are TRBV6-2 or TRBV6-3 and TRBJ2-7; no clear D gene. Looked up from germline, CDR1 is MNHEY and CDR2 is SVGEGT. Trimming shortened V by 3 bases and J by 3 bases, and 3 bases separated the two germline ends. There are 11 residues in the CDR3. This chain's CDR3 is CASSYYYEQYF. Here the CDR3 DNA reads TGTGCCAGCAGTTATTACTACGAGCAGTACTTC.

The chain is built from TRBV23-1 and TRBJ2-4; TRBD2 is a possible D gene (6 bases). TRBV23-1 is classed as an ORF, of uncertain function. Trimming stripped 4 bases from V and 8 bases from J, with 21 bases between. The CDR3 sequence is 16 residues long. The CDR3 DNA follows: TGCGCCAGCAGTCCAAATCAACCAGGGAGGAAAGACATTCAGTACTTC. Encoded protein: CASSPNQPGRKDIQYF.

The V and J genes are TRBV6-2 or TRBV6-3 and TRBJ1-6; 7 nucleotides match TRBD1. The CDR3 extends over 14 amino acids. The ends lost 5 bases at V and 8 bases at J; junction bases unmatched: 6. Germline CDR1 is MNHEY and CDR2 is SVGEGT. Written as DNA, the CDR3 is TGTGCCAGCAGTACCGGACAGGAGTATTCACCCCTCCACTTT. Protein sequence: CASSTGQEYSPLHF.

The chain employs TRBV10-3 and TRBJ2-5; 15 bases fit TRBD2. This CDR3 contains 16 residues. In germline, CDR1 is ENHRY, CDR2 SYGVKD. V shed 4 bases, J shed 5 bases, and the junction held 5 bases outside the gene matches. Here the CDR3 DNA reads TGTGCCATCAGTGGAGGACTAGCGGGGGGGCAGGAGACCCAGTACTTC. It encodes CAISGGLAGGQETQYF.

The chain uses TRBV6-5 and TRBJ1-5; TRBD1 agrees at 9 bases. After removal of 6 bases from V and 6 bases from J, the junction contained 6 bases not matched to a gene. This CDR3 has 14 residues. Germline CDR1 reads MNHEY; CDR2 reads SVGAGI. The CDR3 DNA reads TGTGCCAGCAGGGGAACAGGGGGCAGTCAGCCCCAGCATTTT. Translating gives CASRGTGGSQPQHF.

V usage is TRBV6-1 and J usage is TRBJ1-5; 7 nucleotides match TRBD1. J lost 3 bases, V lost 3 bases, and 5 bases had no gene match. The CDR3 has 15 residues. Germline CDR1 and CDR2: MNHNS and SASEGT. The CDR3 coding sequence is TGTGCCAGCAGTGAGGCAGGGGGATCCAATCAGCCCCAGCATTTT. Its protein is CASSEAGGSNQPQHF.

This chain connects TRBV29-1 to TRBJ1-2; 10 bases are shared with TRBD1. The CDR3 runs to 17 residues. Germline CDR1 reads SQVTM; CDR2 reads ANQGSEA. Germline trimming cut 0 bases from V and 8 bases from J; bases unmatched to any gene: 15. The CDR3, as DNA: TGCAGCGTTGAAGATTGGGGGACAGGGGAGAACTCAAAGGGCTACACCTTC. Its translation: CSVEDWGTGENSKGYTF.

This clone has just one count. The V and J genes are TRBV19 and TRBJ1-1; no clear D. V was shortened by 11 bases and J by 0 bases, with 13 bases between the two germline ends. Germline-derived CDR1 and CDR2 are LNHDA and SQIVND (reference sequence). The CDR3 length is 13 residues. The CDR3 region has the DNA TGTGCCTCAGCGGTTCAGGTGAACACTGAAGCTTTCTTT. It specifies CASAVQVNTEAFF.

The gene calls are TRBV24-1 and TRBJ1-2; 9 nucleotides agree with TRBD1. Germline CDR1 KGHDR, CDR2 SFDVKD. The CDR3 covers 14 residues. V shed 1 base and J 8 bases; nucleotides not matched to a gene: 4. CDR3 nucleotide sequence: TGTGCCACCAGTGATTTCCCGGGACAGGGAGGCTACACCTTC. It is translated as CATSDFPGQGGYTF.

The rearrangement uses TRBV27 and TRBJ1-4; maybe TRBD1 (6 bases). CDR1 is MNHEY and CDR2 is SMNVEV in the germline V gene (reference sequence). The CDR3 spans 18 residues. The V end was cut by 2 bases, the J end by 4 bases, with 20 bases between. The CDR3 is CASSLSLNRGGFNEKLFF. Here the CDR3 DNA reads TGTGCCAGCAGTTTAAGCCTGAATAGGGGGGGCTTTAATGAAAAACTGTTTTTT.

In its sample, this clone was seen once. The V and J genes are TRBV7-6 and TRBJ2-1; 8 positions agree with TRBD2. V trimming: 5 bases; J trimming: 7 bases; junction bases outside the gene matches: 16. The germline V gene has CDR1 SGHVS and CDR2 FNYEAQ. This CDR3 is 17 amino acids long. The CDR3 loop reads CASSTATPGGQGNEQFF. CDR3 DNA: TGTGCCAGCAGCACAGCTACCCCGGGGGGGCAGGGTAATGAGCAGTTCTTC.

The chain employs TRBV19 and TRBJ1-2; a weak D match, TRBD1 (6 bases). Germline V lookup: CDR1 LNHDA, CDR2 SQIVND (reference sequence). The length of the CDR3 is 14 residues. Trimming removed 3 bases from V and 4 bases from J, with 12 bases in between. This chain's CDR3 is CASSIPGVIYGYTF. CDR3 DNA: TGTGCCAGTAGTATCCCAGGGGTCATCTATGGCTACACCTTC.

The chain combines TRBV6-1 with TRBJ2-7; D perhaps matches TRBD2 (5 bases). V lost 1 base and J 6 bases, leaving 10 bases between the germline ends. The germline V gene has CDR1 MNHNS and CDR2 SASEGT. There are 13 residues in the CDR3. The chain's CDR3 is CASSEGTGFEQYF. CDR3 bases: TGTGCCAGCAGTGAAGGAACGGGGTTCGAGCAGTACTTC.